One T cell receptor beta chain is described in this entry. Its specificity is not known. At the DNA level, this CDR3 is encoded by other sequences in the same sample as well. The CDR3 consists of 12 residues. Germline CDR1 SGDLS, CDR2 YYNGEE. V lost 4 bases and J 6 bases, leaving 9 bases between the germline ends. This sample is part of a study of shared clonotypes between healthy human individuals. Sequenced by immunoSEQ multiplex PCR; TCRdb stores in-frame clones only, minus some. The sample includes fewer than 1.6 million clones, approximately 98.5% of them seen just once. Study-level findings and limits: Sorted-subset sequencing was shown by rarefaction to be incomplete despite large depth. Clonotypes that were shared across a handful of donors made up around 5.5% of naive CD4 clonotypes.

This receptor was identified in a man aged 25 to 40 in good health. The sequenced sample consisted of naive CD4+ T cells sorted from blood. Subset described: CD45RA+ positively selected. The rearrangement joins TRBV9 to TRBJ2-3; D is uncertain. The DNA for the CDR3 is TGTGCCAGCAGCCCCACCGGGGATACGCAGTATTTT. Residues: CASSPTGDTQYF.